The 8 T cell receptor beta chains below were found in one sample sequenced in a study of T-cell memory formation after mild COVID-19. In TCRdb, the 5' RACE reads were re-called with MiXCR into one record per CDR3 protein. Of 500,000 to 650,000 distinct CDR3 sequences in the sample, approximately 21% were seen once. The sequenced material came from PBMCs or a T cell subset sorted from them (not recorded which). Receptor source: an adult woman who had mild COVID-19 (a few samples of this study predate the infection). Cell type and time point are not known.

The rearrangement joins TRBV7-8 to TRBJ2-1, with 16 bases fitting TRBD2. CDR3 size: 20 residues. J lost 6 bases, V lost 1 base, and 12 bases had no gene match. Germline assignment: CDR1 SGHVS and CDR2 FQNEAQ. The CDR3 coding sequence is TGTGCCAGCAGCTTAGGGCGTCCGGGACTAGCGGGAGGGCGACCCAATGAGCAGTTCTTC. Protein sequence: CASSLGRPGLAGGRPNEQFF.

This clonotype was recorded at least ten times. The rearrangement links TRBV20-1 to TRBJ2-7, with 7 nucleotides matching TRBD1. V trimming: 6 bases; J trimming: 4 bases; junction bases outside the gene matches: 9. This CDR3 is 13 amino acids long. CDR1 DFQATT and CDR2 SNEGSKA come from the germline V gene (reference sequence). The CDR3 here is CSARDSLKYEQYF. CDR3 DNA: TGCAGTGCGAGGGACAGTTTGAAGTACGAGCAGTACTTC.

V is TRBV6-4 and J is TRBJ2-1; TRBD2 matches 7 bases. This CDR3 region has 17 residues. Per germline, CDR1 MRHNA and CDR2 SNTAGT. After removal of 2 bases from V and 4 bases from J, the junction contained 11 bases not matched to a gene. This CDR3 is CASSDHSAGAGYNEQFF. CDR3 in DNA: TGTGCCAGCAGTGACCACAGCGCGGGAGCGGGGTACAATGAGCAGTTCTTC.

V and J are TRBV5-1 and TRBJ2-2; TRBD1 matches at 7 bases. Germline V CDR1 and CDR2: SGHRS, YFSETQ. With 0 bases clipped from V and 1 base from J, the junction kept 3 bases outside the gene matches. This CDR3 contains 16 residues. The CDR3 sequence: CASSLEDRRNTGELFF. CDR3 nucleotides: TGCGCCAGCAGCTTGGAGGACAGGCGGAACACCGGGGAGCTGTTTTTT.

The chain links TRBV19 to TRBJ1-1, with D perhaps TRBD1 (6 bases). Germline lookup yields CDR1 LNHDA and CDR2 SQIVND (reference sequence). Between the trimmed V and J ends, which lost 11 bases and 6 bases, there was a span of 19 bases. The CDR3 covers 13 residues. The CDR3 nucleotides read TGTGCCTCACGGGAGGGGGGCAGGGCTGAAGCTTTCTTT. Translation gives CASREGGRAEAFF.

This clonotype has just a few counts. The chain recombines TRBV3-1 with TRBJ2-7; D ambiguous. The germline V and J ends were trimmed by 4 bases and 0 bases, with 19 bases remaining between them. CDR3 length: 17 amino acids. Germline values: CDR1 LGHDT, CDR2 YNNKEL (reference sequence). In nucleotides, the CDR3 is TGTGCCAGCAGCCTAAGCCGGCTGAGACACCACTCCTACGAGCAGTACTTC. The encoded protein is CASSLSRLRHHSYEQYF.

The chain employs TRBV29-1 and TRBJ2-7; 10 nucleotides agree with TRBD1. Germline loops: CDR1 SQVTM, CDR2 ANQGSEA. Trimming removed 6 bases from V and 3 bases from J; junction bases left unmatched: 5. The CDR3 has 13 amino acids. The CDR3 is CSVMTGGSYEQYF. CDR3 nucleotide sequence: TGCAGCGTAATGACAGGGGGCAGCTACGAGCAGTACTTC.

The rearrangement joins TRBV19 to TRBJ2-7, with TRBD1 as a possible D gene (6 bases). The germline V gene has CDR1 LNHDA and CDR2 SQIVND (reference sequence). This CDR3 is built from 14 residues. V was clipped by 4 bases and J by 5 bases, with 15 bases between them. CDR3 DNA: TGTGCCAGTAGTAACCCAGGGGATAAGAACGAGCAGTACTTC. Translated, it gives CASSNPGDKNEQYF.